These 30 T cell receptor beta chains were sequenced from one sample in a study of blood T cell repertoires in COVID-19. Some clones are missing from TCRdb's copy, which holds only in-frame ones; the method was immunoSEQ multiplex PCR. The data hold approximately 150,000 clones, with approximately 84% observed a single time. The sequenced sample was peripheral blood. The origin of the receptors is a human donor in a cohort sampled during active COVID-19.

The rearrangement joins TRBV28 to TRBJ2-3; D perhaps matches TRBD1 (5 bases). V was clipped by 6 bases and J by 4 bases, with 17 bases between them. CDR3 length equals 15 residues. Germline V gene sequence: CDR1 MDHEN, CDR2 SYDVKM. CDR3 loop: CASSPIGRRADTQYF. The CDR3 DNA follows: TGTGCCAGCAGCCCCATTGGCCGCAGGGCAGATACGCAGTATTTT.

J is TRBJ1-2 and V is TRBV2, with a tentative D call TRBD1 (5 bases). CDR3 size: 15 residues. V was pared by 4 bases and J by 1 base, with 13 bases between. Per the germline V gene, CDR1 is SNHLY and CDR2 is FYNNEI. The CDR3 loop is CASSVPLGVNYGYTF. As DNA, the CDR3 is TGTGCCAGCAGTGTCCCGTTAGGGGTTAACTATGGCTACACCTTC. The whole variable domain, remainder taken from reference TRBV2 and TRBJ1-2, is EPEVTQTPSHQVTQMGQEVILRCVPISNHLYFYWYRQILGQKVEFLVSFYNNEISEKSEIFDDQFSVERPDGSNFTLKIRSTKLEDSAMYFCASSVPLGVNYGYTFGSGTRLTVV.

The V gene is TRBV6-5, the J gene TRBJ2-7; D might be TRBD1 (6 bases). CDR1 and CDR2 (germline): MNHEY, SVGAGI. The CDR3 covers 14 residues. The V end lost 6 bases, the J end lost 0 bases, and 12 bases lay between the germline ends. CDR3 amino acids: CASRLQGYSYEQYF. CDR3 DNA: TGTGCCAGCAGACTACAGGGTTACTCCTACGAGCAGTACTTC.

In its sample, this clone was seen a few times. The chain recombines TRBV7-8 with TRBJ2-2; perhaps TRBD1 as D (6 bases). The germline V gene has CDR1 SGHVS and CDR2 FQNEAQ. The length of the CDR3 is 16 residues. Trimming pared 0 bases from V and 6 bases from J, leaving 14 bases between. CDR3 DNA: TGTGCCAGCAGCTTAGCCGAAAAGGACAGTCCCGGGGAGCTGTTTTTT. Translation gives CASSLAEKDSPGELFF.

The chain is built from TRBV29-1 and TRBJ2-1; no reliable D call. The CDR3 is 10 residues long. Germline V gene sequence: CDR1 SQVTM, CDR2 ANQGSEA. V was trimmed by 7 bases and J by 3 bases, leaving 4 bases between them. The CDR3 loop is CSAYYNEQFF. In DNA, the CDR3 is TGCAGCGCTTACTACAATGAGCAGTTCTTC.

This clone was counted once. The CDR3 bases are TGTGCCAGCAGTGATCAAGGACTAGCGGGGGAGTCAGATACGCAGTATTTT. This gives the protein CASSDQGLAGESDTQYF. This sequence joins TRBV2 and TRBJ2-3; 13 bases align to TRBD2. CDR3 length equals 17 residues. V trimming: 3 bases; J trimming: 4 bases; junction bases outside the gene matches: 7. CDR1 is SNHLY and CDR2 is FYNNEI in the germline V gene.

The chain combines TRBV11-2 with TRBJ2-3, with D tentatively TRBD2 (6 bases). Germline CDR1 and CDR2: SGHAT and FQNNGV. V lost 4 bases, J lost 0 bases, and 11 bases lay in between. CDR3 length: 15 amino acids. The CDR3 DNA reads as TGTGCCAGCAGCTACGGGAGATTAAGCACAGATACGCAGTATTTT. It encodes CASSYGRLSTDTQYF.

The chain couples TRBV5-6 to TRBJ2-1, with D uncertain. The CDR3 extends over 15 amino acids. From germline, CDR1 is SGHDT and CDR2 YYEEEE. Trimming shortened V by 0 bases and J by 2 bases, and 9 bases separated the two germline ends. CDR3 amino acids: CASSLGPTPYNEQFF. The CDR3 nucleotides are TGTGCCAGCAGCTTGGGCCCAACTCCCTACAATGAGCAGTTCTTC.

The chain combines TRBV4-1 with TRBJ1-3; no definite D call. CDR3 size: 15 residues. Germline CDR1 is MGHRA and CDR2 is YSYEKL. V lost 4 bases, J lost 3 bases, and 13 bases lay in between. CDR3 nucleotide sequence: TGCGCCAGCAGCCTACTGCCCCGGGGTGGAAACACCATATATTTT. Translated, it gives CASSLLPRGGNTIYF.

The genes are TRBV19 and TRBJ1-2, with 9 bases lining up with TRBD1. This CDR3 region has 12 residues. J was trimmed by 8 bases and V by 9 bases; bases with no gene match: 7. CDR1 is LNHDA and CDR2 is SQIVND in the germline V gene (reference sequence). The CDR3 loop is CASWDRVGGYTF. In nucleotides, the CDR3 is TGTGCCAGCTGGGACAGGGTGGGAGGCTACACCTTC.

The chain employs TRBV12-3 or TRBV12-4 and TRBJ1-4, with D maybe TRBD1 (5 bases). V was pared by 8 bases and J by 7 bases, with 11 bases between. The CDR3 consists of 12 residues. The CDR3 reads CASPGGGEKLFF. The DNA for the CDR3 is TGTGCCAGCCCGGGGGGGGGTGAAAAACTGTTTTTT.

The rearrangement links TRBV19 to TRBJ2-3, with TRBD1 identical over 8 bases. The J segment lost 1 base and the V segment lost 6 bases, leaving 3 bases of the junction unmatched. The CDR3 has 14 amino acids. Germline V gene data show CDR1 as LNHDA and CDR2 as SQIVND (reference sequence). The CDR3 is CASSDRGGTDTQYF. The CDR3 nucleotides read TGTGCCAGTAGCGACAGGGGCGGCACAGATACGCAGTATTTT.

The CDR3 DNA sequence: TGTGCCAGCAGTGAAGCTGAGACAGGGGGCACAGATACGCAGTATTTT. This gives the protein CASSEAETGGTDTQYF. The rearrangement links TRBV6-1 to TRBJ2-3, with TRBD1 identical over 8 bases. CDR1 MNHNS and CDR2 SASEGT come from the germline V gene. The CDR3 has 16 residues. Trimming took 0 bases from V and 1 from J; bases not matched to a gene: 3.

V and J are TRBV5-1 and TRBJ2-3, with a tentative D call TRBD1 (5 bases). The V end lost 0 bases, the J end lost 2 bases, and 10 bases lay between the germline ends. Germline values: CDR1 SGHRS, CDR2 YFSETQ. CDR3 length: 15 residues. DNA for the CDR3: TGCGCCAGCAGCTTGGGGGGCGGCTACACAGATACGCAGTATTTT. This encodes CASSLGGGYTDTQYF.

In this sample, this clone turned up once. The V call is TRBV5-1, the J call TRBJ2-5; TRBD1 is a possible D gene (6 bases). V lost 3 bases to trimming and J lost 1 base, with 10 bases between them. CDR1 is SGHRS, CDR2 YFSETQ, per germline. The CDR3 has 14 residues. The DNA for the CDR3 is TGCGCCAGCAGCTGGACAGCAACCCAAGAGACCCAGTACTTC. Protein: CASSWTATQETQYF.

The genes are TRBV28 and TRBJ1-3; D remains unclear. The CDR3 has 15 amino acids. V was cut by 3 bases and J by 2 bases, with 11 bases left in between. Germline values: CDR1 MDHEN, CDR2 SYDVKM. The CDR3 loop reads CASSFEVGPGNTIYF. The CDR3 coding sequence is TGTGCCAGCAGTTTTGAGGTCGGCCCTGGAAACACCATATATTTT.

The gene calls are TRBV18 and TRBJ1-1, with 7 bases aligning to TRBD1. Germline CDR1 and CDR2: KGHSH and LQKENI. V gave up 3 bases and J gave up 0 bases; unmatched junction bases: 4. The CDR3 runs to 15 residues. This CDR3 is CASSPRGTVNTEAFF. The CDR3 bases are TGTGCCAGCTCACCGAGGGGGACAGTGAACACTGAAGCTTTCTTT.

J is TRBJ2-7 and V is TRBV5-1, with a tentative D call TRBD1 (6 bases). V lost 3 bases, J lost 2 bases, and 12 bases lay in between. Germline lookup yields CDR1 SGHRS and CDR2 YFSETQ. This CDR3 spans 14 amino acids. CDR3 sequence reads: CASSSGTTPYEQYV. For the CDR3, the DNA is TGCGCCAGCAGCTCCGGGACAACTCCCTACGAGCAGTACGTC.

This clone was seen more than once but under ten times. The chain couples TRBV10-3 to TRBJ2-2; a possible D gene is TRBD1 (6 bases). V lost 4 bases to trimming and J lost 0 bases, with 6 bases between them. The CDR3 extends over 14 amino acids. Germline V gene lookup returns CDR1 ENHRY and CDR2 SYGVKD. CDR3 in amino acids: CAISGQANTGELFF. The DNA of the CDR3 is TGTGCCATCAGTGGACAGGCGAACACCGGGGAGCTGTTTTTT.

The chain combines TRBV9 with TRBJ2-1, with 11 bases matching TRBD2. The CDR3 length is 16 residues. The germline V gene encodes CDR1 SGDLS and CDR2 YYNGEE. Trimming removed 0 bases from V and 8 bases from J; junction bases left unmatched: 7. CDR3 bases: TGTGCCAGCAGCGTAGATTATGGGACTAGCGGAGATGAGCAGTTCTTC. Its protein is CASSVDYGTSGDEQFF.

The chain links TRBV11-2 to TRBJ2-7, with TRBD2 matching over 9 bases. The CDR3 runs to 18 residues. The V gene end was trimmed by 2 bases and the J gene end by 0 bases; junction bases not matched to a gene: 11. Germline V gives CDR1 SGHAT, CDR2 FQNNGV. The CDR3 spells CASSLRREGAPRSYEQYV. DNA for the CDR3: TGTGCCAGCAGCTTAAGGCGGGAGGGGGCTCCCCGCTCCTACGAGCAGTACGTC.

The chain couples TRBV12-5 to TRBJ2-3, with a weak D call TRBD2 (5 bases). Germline lookup yields CDR1 LGHNT and CDR2 FRNRAP. The CDR3 has 13 amino acids. The V gene lost 2 bases and the J gene lost 9 bases, with 12 bases spanning the gap. The CDR3 here is CASGLSGTGTQYF. The DNA of the CDR3 is TGTGCTAGTGGTTTGTCAGGAACGGGGACGCAGTATTTT.

The chain has TRBV27 and TRBJ1-5; D not resolved. Germline V gives CDR1 MNHEY, CDR2 SMNVEV (reference sequence). V lost 2 bases and J lost 2, with 10 bases in between. The CDR3 sequence is 15 residues long. CDR3 sequence: CASSLTREGNQPQHF. As DNA, the CDR3 is TGTGCCAGCAGTTTAACGAGAGAAGGCAATCAGCCCCAGCATTTT.

The J gene is TRBJ1-5, the V gene TRBV15; D ambiguous. The CDR3 loop spans 12 amino acids. Germline V CDR1 and CDR2: LNHNV, YYDKDF (reference sequence). V was trimmed by 1 base and J by 4 bases, leaving 2 bases between them. CDR3 region: CATSRANQPQHF. In DNA, the CDR3 is TGTGCCACCAGCAGAGCTAATCAGCCCCAGCATTTT.

J is TRBJ1-4 and V is TRBV9; D unclear. V was clipped by 4 bases and J by 7 bases, with 17 bases between them. The CDR3 is made up of 15 amino acids. CDR1 and CDR2 from the germline V gene are SGDLS and YYNGEE. Here the CDR3 reads CASSPVEGRGEKLFF. CDR3 nucleotides: TGTGCCAGCAGCCCCGTTGAGGGCCGGGGTGAAAAACTGTTTTTT.

In its sample, this clone was seen once. The chain uses TRBV30 and TRBJ1-3; D uncertain. CDR3 length equals 16 residues. CDR1 is GTSNPN, CDR2 SVGIG, per germline (reference sequence). Trimming cost V 3 bases and J 5 bases, with 20 bases left between them. The CDR3 loop is CAWSLPQAGYRNTIYF. In DNA, the CDR3 is TGTGCCTGGAGCCTTCCTCAGGCAGGATACCGAAACACCATATATTTT.

This sequence joins TRBV11-2 and TRBJ2-2, with 9 bases matching TRBD2. This CDR3 comprises 19 residues. The J segment lost 0 bases and the V segment lost 5 bases, leaving 13 bases of the junction unmatched. Germline V lookup: CDR1 SGHAT, CDR2 FQNNGV. The CDR3: CASSPKAGGSRPNTGELFF. The CDR3 DNA reads TGTGCCAGCAGCCCTAAGGCGGGGGGGTCCCGGCCGAACACCGGGGAGCTGTTTTTT.

This clone was found a few times. The rearrangement joins TRBV2 to TRBJ2-7, with 9 bases that match TRBD1. Germline V gives CDR1 SNHLY, CDR2 FYNNEI. J lost 5 bases, V lost 5 bases, and 1 base had no gene match. CDR3 size: 12 residues. This CDR3 is CASSRDRDEQYV. CDR3 coding DNA: TGTGCCAGCAGTCGGGACAGGGACGAGCAGTACGTC.

This sequence joins TRBV7-3 and TRBJ2-3, with 9 bases identical to TRBD2. The CDR3 sequence is 16 residues long. The germline gives CDR1 SGHTA, CDR2 FQGTGA. V gave up 5 bases and J gave up 4 bases; unmatched junction bases: 10. The CDR3 coding sequence is TGTGCCAGCAGCGCCCCGGGGGGCGGGGGGGCAGATACGCAGTATTTT. The encoded protein is CASSAPGGGGADTQYF.

As DNA, the CDR3 is TGTGCCAGCAGCTTGTTGCCTAGCGGGGGCGTTGAGCAGTTCTTC. Its protein is CASSLLPSGGVEQFF. This sequence joins TRBV14 and TRBJ2-1; 10 positions agree with TRBD2. Trimming cost V 5 bases and J 9 bases; bases outside gene matches: 10. CDR1 and CDR2 from the germline V gene are SGHDN and FVKESK. This CDR3 has 15 amino acids.